This entry describes one T cell receptor (beta chain). This sample is part of a study of T cell changes during pregnancy in multiple sclerosis. The CDR3 spans 15 residues. V trimming: 4 bases; J trimming: 6 bases; junction bases outside the gene matches: 9. The germline V gene encodes CDR1 MDHEN and CDR2 SYDVKM. The data were produced by immunoSEQ multiplex PCR, yet TCRdb's version contains in-frame clones alone and is incomplete. This table holds around 110,000 clones, approximately 90% found once. The rearrangement uses TRBV28 and TRBJ1-2; 9 bases are a match to TRBD1. Material: peripheral blood, obtained in the third trimester of pregnancy. The origin of this receptor is a female donor with multiple sclerosis, enrolled in a pregnancy study. The CDR3 region is CASSYPSGTGNGYTF. The CDR3 DNA sequence: TGTGCCAGCAGTTACCCCTCAGGGACAGGGAATGGCTACACCTTC.